The present TCR beta chain was sequenced within a study of blood T cell repertoires in COVID-19. Background on the study: COVID-19 samples from acute and convalescent phases originated in the United States, Italy and Spain. T cells, B-cell-depleted T cells, or PBMCs supplied cDNA or gDNA.

CDR3 length: 14 residues. J lost 3 bases, V lost 6 bases, and 7 bases had no gene match. Looked up from germline, CDR1 is SNHLY and CDR2 is FYNNEI. Original methodology: Estimated nucleated cell counts came from reference gene primer amplification. TCRdb's table, derived via immunoSEQ multiplex PCR, lists solely in-frame clones and lacks some. The V and J calls and clone size are taken from that table; D and trimming were inferred from the DNA. The data contain about 350,000 clones, approximately 89% of them singletons. This clone was recorded at least ten times. Seattle patients were enrolled while actively infected and followed longitudinally.

This chain connects TRBV2 to TRBJ1-1; TRBD1 aligns across 7 bases. The sample comprised peripheral blood. This receptor was taken from a woman in her sixties or seventies with COVID-19, enrolled during active disease. Here the CDR3 reads CASSRQGRDTEAFF. CDR3 nucleotide sequence: TGTGCCAGCAGCCGACAGGGCCGGGACACTGAAGCTTTCTTT.